The 30 T cell receptor beta chains in this list originate from one sample, sequenced in a study of Tregs in tolerant kidney transplant recipients. Method: immunoSEQ multiplex PCR; TCRdb's copy keeps in-frame clones and lacks some. The sample consists of tens of thousands of clones, roughly nine tenths of them appearing once. The sequences come from CD4+ T cells from blood, collected before the transplant. All receptors come from a human donor who received a combined kidney and bone marrow transplant.

The chain joins TRBV5-1 to TRBJ2-1; TRBD2 agrees at 8 bases. V lost 0 bases, J lost 1 base, and 6 bases stayed unmatched. This CDR3 has 17 amino acids. The germline gives CDR1 SGHRS, CDR2 YFSETQ. CDR3 in amino acids: CASSLVPRGGSYNEQFF. In DNA form, the CDR3 reads TGCGCCAGCAGCTTGGTCCCACGGGGGGGTTCCTACAATGAGCAGTTCTTC.

The chain has TRBV2 and TRBJ2-5; 7 bases are a match to TRBD1. The CDR3 is made up of 12 amino acids. From germline, CDR1 is SNHLY and CDR2 FYNNEI. V gave up 9 bases and J gave up 2 bases; unmatched junction bases: 3. Here the CDR3 DNA reads TGTGCCAGTCGGACAGGACAAGAGACCCAGTACTTC. Encoded protein: CASRTGQETQYF.

The chain recombines TRBV7-9 with TRBJ1-4; D is undetermined. This CDR3 is 15 amino acids long. V was clipped by 5 bases and J by 7 bases, with 17 bases between them. Germline CDR1 and CDR2: SEHNR and FQNEAQ (reference sequence). The CDR3 is CASSASGIGSEKLFF. Here the CDR3 DNA reads TGTGCCAGCAGCGCATCCGGGATTGGGAGTGAAAAACTGTTTTTT. The whole variable domain, filled in from reference TRBV7-9 and TRBJ1-4, reads DTGVSQNPRHKITKRGQNVTFRCDPISEHNRLYWYRQTLGQGPEFLTYFQNEAQLEKSRLLSDRFSAERPKGSFSTLEIQRTEQGDSAMYLCASSASGIGSEKLFFGSGTQLSVL.

The V gene is TRBV6-6, the J gene TRBJ1-3; 7 bases fit TRBD1. The CDR3 loop spans 14 amino acids. V shed 6 bases and J 2 bases; nucleotides not matched to a gene: 4. Germline CDR1 and CDR2: MNHNY and SVGAGI (reference sequence). The CDR3 bases are TGTGCCAGCAGAAATACAGGGGCTGGAAACACCATATATTTT. This translates into CASRNTGAGNTIYF.

V gene TRBV9 combines with J gene TRBJ2-1, with a tentative D call TRBD2 (5 bases). CDR3 length: 14 residues. Germline CDR1 reads SGDLS; CDR2 reads YYNGEE. V lost 0 bases and J 4 bases, leaving 8 bases between the germline ends. The CDR3, as DNA: TGTGCCAGCAGCGTAGACGAGCGGTACAATGAGCAGTTCTTC. It encodes CASSVDERYNEQFF.

This chain joins TRBV2 and TRBJ2-3, with no clear D. CDR1 is SNHLY and CDR2 is FYNNEI in the germline V gene. The ends were cut back, 7 bases at V and 1 base at J, with 12 bases in the middle. This CDR3 spans 14 amino acids. CDR3 sequence reads: CASTPTLGTDTQYF. The CDR3 coding sequence is TGTGCCAGCACCCCGACTCTAGGCACAGATACGCAGTATTTT. Supplemented by reference TRBV2 and TRBJ2-3, the full variable domain reads EPEVTQTPSHQVTQMGQEVILRCVPISNHLYFYWYRQILGQKVEFLVSFYNNEISEKSEIFDDQFSVERPDGSNFTLKIRSTKLEDSAMYFCASTPTLGTDTQYFGPGTRLTVL.

The chain has TRBV2 and TRBJ2-1, with TRBD2 matching over 8 bases. With V trimmed by 6 bases and J by 0 bases, 4 bases remained unmatched. The V gene's germline CDR1 is SNHLY and CDR2 FYNNEI. This CDR3 has 15 residues. The CDR3 DNA reads as TGTGCCAGCAGACGGACTAGCTCCTCCTACAATGAGCAGTTCTTC. Translated, it gives CASRRTSSSYNEQFF. Supplemented by reference TRBV2 and TRBJ2-1, the full variable domain reads EPEVTQTPSHQVTQMGQEVILRCVPISNHLYFYWYRQILGQKVEFLVSFYNNEISEKSEIFDDQFSVERPDGSNFTLKIRSTKLEDSAMYFCASRRTSSSYNEQFFGPGTRLTVL.

The chain links TRBV2 to TRBJ1-5; D is perhaps TRBD1 (5 bases). V lost 6 bases and J lost 5, with 14 bases in between. The CDR3 sequence is 14 residues long. Per germline, CDR1 SNHLY and CDR2 FYNNEI. The CDR3 loop is CASSPDRRDQPQHF. The CDR3, as DNA: TGTGCCAGCAGCCCAGACAGACGGGATCAGCCCCAGCATTTT.

In its sample, this clone was seen once. This sequence joins TRBV6-1 and TRBJ2-4; possible D gene TRBD2, 6 bases. V lost 4 bases to trimming and J lost 0 bases, with 13 bases between them. Germline assignment: CDR1 MNHNS and CDR2 SASEGT. This CDR3 has 16 amino acids. CDR3 nucleotide sequence: TGTGCCAGCAGTGGGACTAACAGAATAGCCAAAAACATTCAGTACTTC. As protein: CASSGTNRIAKNIQYF.

This sequence joins TRBV28 and TRBJ2-3; D is undetermined. This CDR3 comprises 14 residues. V was shortened by 5 bases and J by 4 bases, with 13 bases between the two germline ends. Germline CDR1 is MDHEN and CDR2 is SYDVKM. CDR3 region: CASSPEWSADTQYF. CDR3 nucleotide sequence: TGTGCCAGCAGTCCCGAGTGGAGCGCAGATACGCAGTATTTT.

This clone was counted a few times. The V call is TRBV19, the J call TRBJ1-2; 11 bases match TRBD1. The CDR3 contains 14 residues. Germline CDR1 LNHDA, CDR2 SQIVND (reference sequence). V shed 7 bases, J shed 3 bases, and the junction held 4 bases outside the gene matches. CDR3 coding DNA: TGTGCCAGTAAGGACAGGGGGCTGGACTATGGCTACACCTTC. It is translated as CASKDRGLDYGYTF.

The CDR3: CASSLQTSGFYEQYF. As DNA, the CDR3 is TGTGCCAGCAGCTTACAGACTAGCGGCTTCTACGAGCAGTACTTC. The genes are TRBV7-2 and TRBJ2-7; 9 bases are shared with TRBD2. The CDR3 runs to 15 residues. Germline values: CDR1 SGHTA, CDR2 FQGNSA. The trim removed 2 bases at V and 3 bases at J, leaving 5 bases unmatched. The variable domain in full, with the rest retrieved from reference TRBV7-2 and TRBJ2-7, is GAGVSQSPSNKVTEKGKDVELRCDPISGHTALYWYRQSLGQGLEFLIYFQGNSAPDKSGLPSDRFSAERTGGSVSTLTIQRTQQEDSAVYLCASSLQTSGFYEQYFGPGTRLTVT.

This clone was seen only a few times. The chain combines TRBV19 with TRBJ1-1; a possible D gene is TRBD1 (5 bases). The length of the CDR3 is 16 residues. V gave up 3 bases and J gave up 4 bases, with 18 bases separating them. Germline assignment: CDR1 LNHDA and CDR2 SQIVND (reference sequence). Here the CDR3 reads CASSIVEGKGRTEAFF. The CDR3 DNA reads as TGTGCCAGTAGTATCGTGGAGGGGAAAGGTCGCACTGAAGCTTTCTTT.

The V and J genes are TRBV4-2 and TRBJ2-5, with 8 bases aligning to TRBD2. CDR1 LGHNA and CDR2 YNFKEQ come from the germline V gene. Trimming cost V 1 base and J 4 bases; bases outside gene matches: 8. The CDR3 totals 16 residues. The CDR3 DNA sequence: TGTGCCAGCAGCCAAGGATCCAGCGGGAGTATAGAGACCCAGTACTTC. Its protein is CASSQGSSGSIETQYF.

The V gene is TRBV5-1, the J gene TRBJ2-5; a weak D match, TRBD2 (5 bases). Looked up from germline, CDR1 is SGHRS and CDR2 is YFSETQ. CDR3 size: 13 residues. V was clipped by 6 bases and J by 4 bases, with 13 bases between them. The CDR3 sequence: CASNTGKGETQYF. CDR3 bases: TGCGCCAGCAATACGGGGAAGGGAGAGACCCAGTACTTC.

J is TRBJ2-5 and V is TRBV18; 14 bases map to TRBD2. V was pared by 3 bases and J by 4 bases, with 4 bases of the junction left unmatched. The CDR3 is made up of 16 amino acids. Germline V gene lookup returns CDR1 KGHSH and CDR2 LQKENI. CDR3 protein: CASSPTSGRVAETQYF. Written as DNA, the CDR3 is TGTGCCAGCTCACCGACTAGCGGGAGGGTGGCAGAGACCCAGTACTTC.

This clone was seen a single time. The chain joins TRBV7-8 to TRBJ1-5; D may be TRBD1 (5 bases). In germline, CDR1 is SGHVS, CDR2 FQNEAQ. The V and J ends lost 5 bases and 5 bases respectively, with 13 bases between them. This CDR3 has 14 residues. The CDR3 is CASSIRGMDQPQHF. The CDR3 bases are TGTGCCAGCAGCATTAGGGGAATGGATCAGCCCCAGCATTTT.

The chain links TRBV30 to TRBJ1-4; tentatively, D is TRBD1 (5 bases). V lost 3 bases and J 7 bases, leaving 12 bases between the germline ends. CDR1 GTSNPN and CDR2 SVGIG come from the germline V gene (reference sequence). The CDR3 totals 13 residues. The CDR3 sequence is CAWSYGTPEKLFF. CDR3 nucleotides: TGTGCCTGGAGCTACGGGACTCCTGAAAAACTGTTTTTT.

The rearrangement joins TRBV11-2 to TRBJ2-7; TRBD1 aligns across 8 bases. CDR1 and CDR2 from the germline V gene are SGHAT and FQNNGV. The V segment lost 5 bases and the J segment 7 bases; nucleotides outside the gene matches: 7. CDR3 length equals 13 residues. CDR3 amino acids: CASSPWGTGEQYF. CDR3 bases: TGTGCCAGCAGCCCATGGGGGACAGGTGAGCAGTACTTC.

This chain links TRBV5-6 with TRBJ2-2; D is ambiguous. The CDR3 is made up of 16 amino acids. The V and J ends lost 0 bases and 1 base respectively, with 10 bases between them. Looked up from germline, CDR1 is SGHDT and CDR2 is YYEEEE. DNA of the CDR3: TGTGCCAGCAGCTTGGCCGCCGGTCGGAACACCGGGGAGCTGTTTTTT. Its translation is CASSLAAGRNTGELFF. Full variable domain (missing parts from reference TRBV5-6 and TRBJ2-2): DAGVTQSPTHLIKTRGQQVTLRCSPKSGHDTVSWYQQALGQGPQFIFQYYEEEERQRGNFPDRFSGHQFPNYSSELNVNALLLGDSALYLCASSLAAGRNTGELFFGEGSRLTVL.

J is TRBJ2-2 and V is TRBV2; 8 bases are shared with TRBD2. The trim removed 2 bases at V and 4 bases at J, leaving 6 bases unmatched. This CDR3 region has 16 residues. The V gene's germline CDR1 is SNHLY and CDR2 FYNNEI. The CDR3 bases are TGTGCCAGCAGTGAAACCGGGACTAGGGTCACCGGGGAGCTGTTTTTT. Its protein product is CASSETGTRVTGELFF. Variable domain in full (rest from reference TRBV2 and TRBJ2-2): EPEVTQTPSHQVTQMGQEVILRCVPISNHLYFYWYRQILGQKVEFLVSFYNNEISEKSEIFDDQFSVERPDGSNFTLKIRSTKLEDSAMYFCASSETGTRVTGELFFGEGSRLTVL.

The chain links TRBV5-1 to TRBJ2-2; 11 bases align to TRBD2. This CDR3 has 18 amino acids. V lost 2 bases, J lost 7 bases, and 13 bases stayed unmatched. CDR1 and CDR2 from the germline V gene are SGHRS and YFSETQ. The CDR3 bases are TGCGCCAGCAGCTTTTTAACTAGCGGGAGAGGTGCTGGCGGGGAGCTGTTTTTT. Amino acid sequence: CASSFLTSGRGAGGELFF. Supplemented by reference TRBV5-1 and TRBJ2-2, the full variable domain reads KAGVTQTPRYLIKTRGQQVTLSCSPISGHRSVSWYQQTPGQGLQFLFEYFSETQRNKGNFPGRFSGRQFSNSRSEMNVSTLELGDSALYLCASSFLTSGRGAGGELFFGEGSRLTVL.

The chain links TRBV28 to TRBJ2-7; no reliable D call. The germline V gene has CDR1 MDHEN and CDR2 SYDVKM. The CDR3 extends over 13 amino acids. Trimming pared 7 bases from V and 2 bases from J, leaving 12 bases between. CDR3 nucleotides: TGTGCCAGCACCGAAGGTGGGCCCTACGAGCAGTACTTC. Encoded protein: CASTEGGPYEQYF.

The chain recombines TRBV28 with TRBJ2-1, with D perhaps TRBD2 (6 bases). This CDR3 is built from 14 residues. Trimming took 3 bases from V and 4 from J, leaving 10 bases between them. CDR1 MDHEN and CDR2 SYDVKM come from the germline V gene. For the CDR3, the DNA is TGTGCCAGCAGTTTTGGCGGGAAATACAATGAGCAGTTCTTC. This gives the protein CASSFGGKYNEQFF.

This clone appeared many times. This chain connects TRBV2 to TRBJ2-5; D possibly corresponds to TRBD1 (5 bases). The CDR3 loop spans 12 amino acids. In germline, CDR1 is SNHLY, CDR2 FYNNEI. V was pared by 3 bases and J by 5 bases, with 7 bases between. The CDR3 DNA reads as TGTGCCAGCAGTGAGGGGCGGGAGACCCAGTACTTC. It codes for CASSEGRETQYF.

V gene TRBV28 combines with J gene TRBJ2-1; the match to TRBD2 covers 13 bases. CDR3 length: 16 residues. The junction had 10 bases not matched to a gene; V was cut back by 7 bases and J by 7 bases. The germline CDR1 and CDR2 sequences are MDHEN and SYDVKM. CDR3 nucleotides: TGTGCCAGCACCCACGCCGGGACTAGCGGGAAGAATGAGCAGTTCTTC. The encoded protein is CASTHAGTSGKNEQFF.

The chain combines TRBV7-2 with TRBJ2-3, with 13 bases aligning to TRBD2. The length of the CDR3 is 16 residues. The V gene end was trimmed by 4 bases and the J gene end by 2 bases; junction bases not matched to a gene: 3. The germline CDR1 and CDR2 sequences are SGHTA and FQGNSA. Written as DNA, the CDR3 is TGTGCCAGCAGCTGGACTAGCGGGAGTACCACAGATACGCAGTATTTT. As protein: CASSWTSGSTTDTQYF. Full variable domain (rest looked up from reference TRBV7-2 and TRBJ2-3): GAGVSQSPSNKVTEKGKDVELRCDPISGHTALYWYRQSLGQGLEFLIYFQGNSAPDKSGLPSDRFSAERTGGSVSTLTIQRTQQEDSAVYLCASSWTSGSTTDTQYFGPGTRLTVL.

The gene calls are TRBV4-2 and TRBJ2-5; 14 nucleotides line up with TRBD2. J lost 0 bases, V lost 3 bases, and 6 bases had no gene match. Germline V CDR1 and CDR2: LGHNA, YNFKEQ. The CDR3 spans 18 residues. CDR3 in amino acids: CASSHAGLAGGHQETQYF. The CDR3 DNA follows: TGTGCCAGCAGCCACGCTGGACTAGCGGGAGGCCACCAAGAGACCCAGTACTTC.

The chain links TRBV4-1 to TRBJ2-7; 8 bases match TRBD1. With 0 bases clipped from V and 2 bases from J, the junction kept 9 bases outside the gene matches. The CDR3 is 17 residues long. The germline V gene encodes CDR1 MGHRA and CDR2 YSYEKL. CDR3: CASSQDASGQDTYEQYF. For the CDR3, the DNA is TGCGCCAGCAGCCAAGACGCCTCGGGACAGGATACCTACGAGCAGTACTTC.

The rearrangement links TRBV7-2 to TRBJ2-7, with 7 bases matching TRBD1. The length of the CDR3 is 14 residues. Germline V gene sequence: CDR1 SGHTA, CDR2 FQGNSA. V gave up 4 bases and J gave up 3 bases; unmatched junction bases: 6. The CDR3: CASSSTGEIYEQYF. The CDR3 region has the DNA TGTGCCAGCAGCTCCACAGGGGAAATCTACGAGCAGTACTTC. The whole variable domain, remainder taken from reference TRBV7-2 and TRBJ2-7, is GAGVSQSPSNKVTEKGKDVELRCDPISGHTALYWYRQSLGQGLEFLIYFQGNSAPDKSGLPSDRFSAERTGGSVSTLTIQRTQQEDSAVYLCASSSTGEIYEQYFGPGTRLTVT.